The 2 T cell receptor beta chains reported below all come from one sample, sequenced in a study of T-cell memory formation after mild COVID-19. Via MiXCR, TCRdb re-called the 5' RACE reads, giving one row per CDR3 protein. The table lists over 300,000 distinct CDR3 sequences, around a fifth of them singletons. The specimen sequenced was PBMCs or a T cell subset sorted from them (not recorded which). These receptor sequences come from a young man who had mild COVID-19 (a few samples of this study predate the infection). Cell type and time point are not known.

The chain joins TRBV5-1 to TRBJ1-6; 9 nucleotides line up with TRBD1. The CDR3 has 20 amino acids. The ends lost 3 bases at V and 7 bases at J; junction bases unmatched: 20. Germline V lookup: CDR1 SGHRS, CDR2 YFSETQ. The CDR3 DNA reads as TGCGCCAGCAGCTCGACCGTCCCGGGACAGGGTGGCGCTAGGAATTCACCCCTCCACTTT. Encoded protein: CASSSTVPGQGGARNSPLHF. Full variable domain (remainder filled in from reference TRBV5-1 and TRBJ1-6): KAGVTQTPRYLIKTRGQQVTLSCSPISGHRSVSWYQQTPGQGLQFLFEYFSETQRNKGNFPGRFSGRQFSNSRSEMNVSTLELGDSALYLCASSSTVPGQGGARNSPLHFGNGTRLTVT.

The CDR3: CASSEGLGGNTIYF. DNA for the CDR3: TGCGCCAGCAGCGAGGGCCTCGGTGGAAACACCATATATTTT. The rearrangement uses TRBV5-1 and TRBJ1-3; no clear D gene. From germline, CDR1 is SGHRS and CDR2 YFSETQ. This CDR3 has 14 amino acids. The V and J ends lost 4 bases and 3 bases respectively, with 11 bases between them.